This TCR beta chain was profiled in a study of T cells in Graves' hyperthyroidism and ophthalmopathy. This clonotype was counted only a few times. Germline V gives CDR1 MGHRA, CDR2 YSYEKL. With 0 bases clipped from V and 9 bases from J, the junction kept 10 bases outside the gene matches. This CDR3 comprises 15 residues. Regions amplified from RNA transcripts were the TCR beta CDR3 regions. First-round RT-PCR of the TCR CDR3 relied on the HTBI primer set. TCRdb passed the multiplex PCR reads through MiXCR, listing each CDR3 protein once. The table shows roughly 580,000 distinct CDR3 sequences, with approximately 15% occurring only once.

The chain couples TRBV4-1 to TRBJ1-1, with 7 positions matching TRBD1. Material for sequencing was blood. This TCR derives from a woman in her thirties with Graves' hyperthyroidism that later progressed to Graves' ophthalmopathy. The CDR3 region is CASSQDFSRQGQAFF. CDR3 bases: TGCGCCAGCAGCCAAGACTTCTCTCGACAGGGCCAAGCTTTCTTT.